These 15 T cell receptor beta chains share one sample of origin, sequenced in a study of human T cells and chemical hapten exposure. Documented time point: patch test 2, 6 weeks after DPC sensitization. Treatment denoted: therapeutic diphenylcyclopropenone sensitization with weekly scalp DPC. Using its own MiXCR run on the RACE reads, TCRdb lists one record per CDR3 protein. Among 360,000 or so distinct CDR3 sequences listed, nearly 6.5% were seen once. The starting material was whole blood, obtained in connection with sensitization to the hapten diphenylcyclopropenone (DPC). The receptors originated from a woman aged 18 to 35 with alopecia areata. Some clones in this sample may be carry-over from other donors' samples.

This clonotype was picked up many times. V is TRBV5-4 and J is TRBJ1-2; D is perhaps TRBD1 (5 bases). The CDR3 has 16 amino acids. Trimming took 0 bases from V and 0 from J, leaving 12 bases between them. Germline V gene data show CDR1 as SGHNT and CDR2 as YYREEE (reference sequence). CDR3 sequence: CASSLGAGQANYGYTF. Written as DNA, the CDR3 is TGTGCCAGCAGCTTGGGGGCAGGGCAAGCTAACTATGGCTACACCTTC.

Turning to this clonotype: The junction does not match germline at one end; this may be a read error. The chain recombines TRBV12-3 or TRBV12-4 with TRBJ2-3, with 7 bases that match TRBD1. This CDR3 spans 12 amino acids. The CDR3: CASSLVGTGVRF. The CDR3 DNA follows: TGTGCCAGCAGTTTAGTGGGAACAGGGGTACGTTTT.

The table lists this clonotype with a few counts. The rearrangement links TRBV28 to TRBJ2-2; D unresolved. The germline gives CDR1 MDHEN, CDR2 SYDVKM. V was shortened by 5 bases and J by 0 bases, with 10 bases between the two germline ends. The CDR3 sequence is 15 residues long. The CDR3 protein is CASSTPGANTGELFF. Here the CDR3 DNA reads TGTGCCAGCAGTACCCCGGGTGCGAACACCGGGGAGCTGTTTTTT.

This clonotype was seen repeatedly, ten times or more. The chain is built from TRBV4-3 and TRBJ1-4, with D uncertain. The CDR3 covers 14 residues. The germline V gene encodes CDR1 LGHNA and CDR2 YSLEER. With 4 bases removed from V and 7 bases from J, the gap between germline ends came to 13 bases. The CDR3 nucleotides are TGCGCCAGCAGCCGCGACACTGAAGTTGAAAAACTGTTTTTT. This translates into CASSRDTEVEKLFF.

This clonotype has ten or more counts. V gene TRBV6-5 combines with J gene TRBJ2-5, with D unresolved. Germline CDR1 reads MNHEY; CDR2 reads SVGAGI. Trimming took off 0 bases at V and 4 bases at J, with 12 bases between the two ends. CDR3 length equals 15 residues. CDR3 nucleotide sequence: TGTGCCAGCAGTTACTCCGACCGGCCCCGAGAGACCCAGTACTTC. This encodes CASSYSDRPRETQYF.

This clonotype was recorded a few times. This sequence joins TRBV4-1 and TRBJ2-3, with 7 bases that match TRBD1. The CDR3 has 17 residues. The germline V gene encodes CDR1 MGHRA and CDR2 YSYEKL. The J segment lost 4 bases and the V segment lost 0 bases, leaving 10 bases of the junction unmatched. In DNA form, the CDR3 reads TGCGCCAGCAGCCAAGATGGGGCAGGGGGTAGGTCAGATACGCAGTATTTT. This codes for CASSQDGAGGRSDTQYF.

The table lists this clonotype with a few counts. The rearrangement joins TRBV4-1 to TRBJ1-4; perhaps TRBD1 as D (5 bases). The CDR3 has 15 amino acids. CDR1 is MGHRA and CDR2 is YSYEKL in the germline V gene. Between the trimmed V and J ends, which lost 4 bases and 6 bases, there was a span of 15 bases. The CDR3 nucleotides are TGCGCCAGCAGCCGAACCGGGACTGTGGATGAAAAACTGTTTTTT. As protein: CASSRTGTVDEKLFF.

The chain recombines TRBV6-5 with TRBJ2-5; 13 bases match TRBD2. This CDR3 spans 15 amino acids. Germline V gene lookup returns CDR1 MNHEY and CDR2 SVGAGI. Trimming removed 6 bases from V and 5 bases from J; junction bases left unmatched: 6. The CDR3 nucleotides read TGTGCCAGCAGCCGGACTAGCGGGGGCCGGGAGACCCAGTACTTC. Amino acid sequence: CASSRTSGGRETQYF.

This clonotype was found a few times. The chain has TRBV10-3 and TRBJ2-3, with TRBD2 matching 9 bases. The germline V gene has CDR1 ENHRY and CDR2 SYGVKD. The CDR3 has 13 amino acids. With V trimmed by 6 bases and J by 3 bases, 1 base remained unmatched. The CDR3 nucleotides are TGTGCCATCAGGCTAGCGGGGACAGATACGCAGTATTTT. It is translated as CAIRLAGTDTQYF.

There are a few counts of this clonotype. The genes are TRBV7-6 and TRBJ2-1; 15 bases are a match to TRBD2. The CDR3 contains 19 residues. The ends lost 5 bases at V and 0 bases at J; junction bases unmatched: 8. Germline V lookup: CDR1 SGHVS, CDR2 FNYEAQ. The chain's CDR3 is CASSPPGLAGGSSYNEQFF. CDR3 DNA: TGTGCCAGCAGCCCTCCGGGACTAGCGGGGGGTAGCTCCTACAATGAGCAGTTCTTC. The entire variable domain, with the rest obtained from reference TRBV7-6 and TRBJ2-1, is as follows: GAGVSQSPRYKVTKRGQDVALRCDPISGHVSLYWYRQALGQGPEFLTYFNYEAQQDKSGLPNDRFSAERPEGSISTLTIQRTEQRDSAMYRCASSPPGLAGGSSYNEQFFGPGTRLTVL.

The chain employs TRBV12-3 or TRBV12-4 and TRBJ2-6, with 7 nucleotides matching TRBD1. The trim removed 6 bases at V and 0 bases at J, leaving 2 bases unmatched. This CDR3 spans 15 amino acids. CDR3 coding DNA: TGTGCCAGCAGGTGGACAGGCTCTGGGGCCAACGTCCTGACTTTC. Encoded protein: CASRWTGSGANVLTF.

The chain employs TRBV6-5 and TRBJ1-1; D remains ambiguous. Germline V gene data show CDR1 as MNHEY and CDR2 as SVGAGI. Trimming cost V 6 bases and J 3 bases, with 11 bases left between them. The CDR3 extends over 13 amino acids. The CDR3 here is CASSRSEDTEAFF. In DNA, the CDR3 is TGTGCCAGCAGCAGATCAGAGGACACTGAAGCTTTCTTT.

In its sample, this clonotype was seen a few times. V gene TRBV6-2 or TRBV6-3 combines with J gene TRBJ2-7; 10 bases line up with TRBD2. The length of the CDR3 is 16 residues. Germline V CDR1 and CDR2: MNHEY, SVGEGT. V shed 5 bases, J shed 4 bases, and the junction held 11 bases outside the gene matches. CDR3 in amino acids: CASSPLFSGGPYEQYF. The CDR3 DNA reads TGTGCCAGCAGTCCTCTGTTTAGCGGGGGGCCGTACGAGCAGTACTTC.

This chain links TRBV7-2 with TRBJ2-3, with a tentative D call TRBD2 (5 bases). Germline CDR1 is SGHTA and CDR2 is FQGNSA. This CDR3 is 14 amino acids long. V lost 1 base and J 5 bases, leaving 10 bases between the germline ends. DNA of the CDR3: TGTGCCAGCAGCTTAGATACGCGGGTAGATACGCAGTATTTT. Translating it yields CASSLDTRVDTQYF.

Notes on this clonotype: A much larger clone differs from this one at a single base, so this may be a read error. The CDR3 does not close with the conserved phenylalanine or tryptophan, likely indicating a read error. The J gene is TRBJ1-2, the V gene TRBV29-1; D unclear. Deletions cut 5 bases from V and 8 bases from J, with 15 bases between. This CDR3 is 12 amino acids long. Germline-derived CDR1 and CDR2 are SQVTM and ANQGSEA. CDR3 sequence (DNA): TGCAGCGTTCGAAACCGTGTCTGGGGCTACACCTCC. Protein: CSVRNRVWGYTS.